This TCR beta chain came from a study of T cell changes during pregnancy in multiple sclerosis. Measured with immunoSEQ multiplex PCR; TCRdb has only the in-frame clones, and not every one. The sample carries about 80,000 clones, 94% recorded once. Trimming shortened V by 7 bases and J by 6 bases, and 12 bases separated the two germline ends. Germline V CDR1 and CDR2: DFQATT, SNEGSKA (reference sequence). The CDR3 contains 11 residues. The TCR comes from a female donor in good health, enrolled as a control in a pregnancy study. The chain carries TRBV20-1 and TRBJ1-2; D not certain. The sequencing here drew on peripheral blood, taken in the second trimester of pregnancy. CDR3 sequence reads: CSGSRGNGYTF. CDR3 DNA: TGCAGTGGGTCGCGGGGTAATGGCTACACCTTC.